This T cell receptor (beta chain) was obtained from a study of cytomegalovirus exposure and HLA in healthy donors. Trimming removed 4 bases from V and 1 base from J; junction bases left unmatched: 7. The CDR3 is made up of 16 amino acids. Germline lookup yields CDR1 SGHRS and CDR2 YFSETQ. Some clones are missing from TCRdb's copy, which holds only in-frame ones; the method was immunoSEQ multiplex PCR. This table holds more than 300,000 clones, roughly 88% found once. Overall study results and limits: TCR beta chains numbering under 200 were designated cytomegalovirus-associated. The classifier, whose performance was assessed in both the original and validation cohorts, reportedly diagnosed cytomegalovirus status with high specificity and sensitivity. CMV antigen specificity was confirmed in vitro for a few CMV-associated chains.

For this clone: Its antigen is not known.

This chain uses TRBV5-1 with TRBJ2-2; 7 bases are a match to TRBD2. Sequencing was performed on PBMCs. This receptor was obtained from a woman between 18 and 30 years old in good health and CMV-seronegative. The CDR3 sequence is CASSPPERGNTGELFF. The CDR3 DNA is TGCGCCAGCAGCCCCCCAGAGCGGGGGAACACCGGGGAGCTGTTTTTT. The whole variable domain, remainder taken from reference TRBV5-1 and TRBJ2-2, is KAGVTQTPRYLIKTRGQQVTLSCSPISGHRSVSWYQQTPGQGLQFLFEYFSETQRNKGNFPGRFSGRQFSNSRSEMNVSTLELGDSALYLCASSPPERGNTGELFFGEGSRLTVL.